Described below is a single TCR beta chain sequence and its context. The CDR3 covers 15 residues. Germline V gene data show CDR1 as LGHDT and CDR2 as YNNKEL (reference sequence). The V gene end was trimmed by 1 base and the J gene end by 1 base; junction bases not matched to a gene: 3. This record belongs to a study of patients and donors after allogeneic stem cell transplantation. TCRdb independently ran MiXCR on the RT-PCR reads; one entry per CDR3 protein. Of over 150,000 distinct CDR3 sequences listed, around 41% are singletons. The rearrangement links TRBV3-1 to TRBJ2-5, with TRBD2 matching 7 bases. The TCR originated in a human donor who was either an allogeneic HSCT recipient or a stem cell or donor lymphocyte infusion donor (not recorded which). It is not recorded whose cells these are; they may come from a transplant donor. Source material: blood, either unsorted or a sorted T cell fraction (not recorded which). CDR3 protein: CASSQGPGGQETQYF. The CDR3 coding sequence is TGTGCCAGCAGCCAAGGTCCGGGGGGCCAAGAGACCCAGTACTTC.